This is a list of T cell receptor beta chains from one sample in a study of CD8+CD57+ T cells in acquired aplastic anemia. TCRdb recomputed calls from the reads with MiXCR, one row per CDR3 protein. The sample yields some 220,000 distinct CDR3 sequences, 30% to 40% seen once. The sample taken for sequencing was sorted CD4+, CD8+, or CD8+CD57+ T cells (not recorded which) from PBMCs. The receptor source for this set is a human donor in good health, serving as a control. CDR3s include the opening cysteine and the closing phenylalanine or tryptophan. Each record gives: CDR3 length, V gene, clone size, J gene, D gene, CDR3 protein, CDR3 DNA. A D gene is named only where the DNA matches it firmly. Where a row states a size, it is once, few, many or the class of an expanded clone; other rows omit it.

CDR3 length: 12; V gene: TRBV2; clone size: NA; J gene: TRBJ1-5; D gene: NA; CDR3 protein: CASIPGSQPQHF; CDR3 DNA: TGTGCCAGCATTCCGGGATCCCAGCCCCAGCATTTT
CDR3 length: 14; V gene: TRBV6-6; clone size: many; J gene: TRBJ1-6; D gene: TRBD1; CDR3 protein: CASSYGTGNTPLHF; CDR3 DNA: TGTGCCAGCAGTTACGGGACAGGGAACACACCCCTCCACTTT
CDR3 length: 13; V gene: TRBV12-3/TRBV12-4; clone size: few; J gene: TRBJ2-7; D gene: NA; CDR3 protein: CASSLRSQYEQYF; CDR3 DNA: TGTGCCAGCAGTTTACGGTCCCAATACGAGCAGTACTTC
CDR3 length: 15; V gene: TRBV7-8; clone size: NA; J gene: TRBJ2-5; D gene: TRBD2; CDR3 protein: CASSSGLADLLAQYF; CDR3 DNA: TGTGCCAGCAGCTCGGGACTAGCGGATCTCCTGGCCCAGTACTTC
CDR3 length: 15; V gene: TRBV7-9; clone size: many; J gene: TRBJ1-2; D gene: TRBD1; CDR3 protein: CASSGRDRVVYGYTF; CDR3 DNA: TGTGCCAGCAGCGGTAGGGACAGGGTGGTCTATGGCTACACCTTC
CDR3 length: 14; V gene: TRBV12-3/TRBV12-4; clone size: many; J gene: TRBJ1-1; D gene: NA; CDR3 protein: CASRIRAMNTEAFF; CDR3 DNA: TGTGCCAGCAGAATCAGGGCCATGAACACTGAAGCTTTCTTT
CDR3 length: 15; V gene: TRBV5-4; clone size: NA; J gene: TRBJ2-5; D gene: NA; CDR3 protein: CASSLRDGYRETQYF; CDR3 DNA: TGTGCCAGCAGCTTGAGGGACGGCTACAGAGAGACCCAGTACTTC
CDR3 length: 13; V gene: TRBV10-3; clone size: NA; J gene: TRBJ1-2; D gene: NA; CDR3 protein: CAISGRSGAGYTF; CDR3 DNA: TGTGCCATCAGTGGCCGAAGCGGGGCTGGCTACACCTTC
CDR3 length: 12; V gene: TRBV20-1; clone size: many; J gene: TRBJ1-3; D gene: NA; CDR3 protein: CRYGRLGNTIYF; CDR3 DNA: TGCAGGTACGGACGCCTTGGAAACACCATATATTTT
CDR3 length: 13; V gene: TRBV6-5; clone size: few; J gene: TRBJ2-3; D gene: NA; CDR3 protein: CASSWRGTDTQYF; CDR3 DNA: TGTGCCAGCAGTTGGAGGGGCACAGATACGCAGTATTTT
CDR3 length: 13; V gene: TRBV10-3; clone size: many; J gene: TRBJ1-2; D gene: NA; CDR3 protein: CAISDPGFYGYTF; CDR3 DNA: TGTGCCATCAGTGATCCGGGGTTCTATGGCTACACCTTC
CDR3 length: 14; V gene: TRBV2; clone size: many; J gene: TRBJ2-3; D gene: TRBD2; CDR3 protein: CASLGTSGADTQYF; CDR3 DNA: TGTGCCTCTCTAGGGACTAGCGGGGCAGATACGCAGTATTTT
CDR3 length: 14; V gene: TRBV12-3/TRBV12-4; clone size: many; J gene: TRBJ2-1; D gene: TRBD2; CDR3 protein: CASGTSGGYNEQFF; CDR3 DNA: TGTGCCAGCGGGACTAGCGGGGGGTACAATGAGCAGTTCTTC
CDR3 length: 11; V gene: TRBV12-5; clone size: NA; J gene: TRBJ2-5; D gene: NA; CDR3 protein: CASLRRETQYF; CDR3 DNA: TGTGCTAGTCTGAGACGCGAGACCCAGTACTTC
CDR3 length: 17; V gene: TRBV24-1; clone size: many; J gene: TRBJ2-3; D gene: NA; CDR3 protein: CATSDHTSYGVADTQYF; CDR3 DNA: TGTGCCACCAGTGACCATACTAGCTACGGGGTCGCAGATACGCAGTATTTT
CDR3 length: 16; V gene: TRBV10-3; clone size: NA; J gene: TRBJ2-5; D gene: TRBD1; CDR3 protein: CSAQRQGQGAQETQYF; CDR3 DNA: TGCAGTGCACAACGACAGGGACAGGGTGCTCAAGAGACCCAGTACTTC
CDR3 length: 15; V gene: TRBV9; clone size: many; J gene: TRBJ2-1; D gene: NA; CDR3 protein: CASSVGSGLTNEQFF; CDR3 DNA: TGTGCCAGCAGCGTAGGCAGCGGTCTTACAAATGAGCAGTTCTTC
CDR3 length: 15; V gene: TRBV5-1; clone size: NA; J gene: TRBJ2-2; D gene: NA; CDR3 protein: CASSLDTLNTGELFF; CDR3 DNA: TGCGCCAGCAGCTTGGATACTCTTAACACCGGGGAGCTGTTTTTT
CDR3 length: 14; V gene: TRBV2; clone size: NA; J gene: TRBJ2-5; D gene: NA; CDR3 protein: CASSPVGSGETQYF; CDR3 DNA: TGTGCCAGCAGTCCAGTGGGGAGCGGAGAGACCCAGTACTTC
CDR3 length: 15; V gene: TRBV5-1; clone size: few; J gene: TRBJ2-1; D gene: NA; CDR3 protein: CASGHEGGGNNEQFF; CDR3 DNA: TGCGCCAGCGGTCATGAGGGGGGAGGGAACAATGAGCAGTTCTTC
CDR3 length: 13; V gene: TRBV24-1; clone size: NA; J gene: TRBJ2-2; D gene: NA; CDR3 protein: CATSDLRPGELFF; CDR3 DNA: TGTGCCACCAGTGATTTGCGGCCCGGGGAGCTGTTTTTT
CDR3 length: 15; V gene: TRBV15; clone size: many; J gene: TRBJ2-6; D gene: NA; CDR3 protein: CATSGRGSGANVLTF; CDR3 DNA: TGTGCCACCAGCGGAAGGGGCTCTGGGGCCAACGTCCTGACTTTC